The 32 T cell receptor beta chains presented below share a single source sample, sequenced in a study of OX40 agonist ivuxolimab in advanced cancers. This table comes from immunoSEQ multiplex PCR, and its TCRdb copy is limited to in-frame clones, with some not included. This table has tens of thousands of clones, under 90% appearing once. The sequenced sample was CD4+ or CD8+ T cells sorted from blood, obtained in a trial of the OX40 agonist ivuxolimab. These receptors were taken from an adult with an advanced solid tumor such as melanoma, head and neck, liver or kidney cancer.

The rearrangement links TRBV7-9 to TRBJ2-2; no firm D call. Germline CDR1 SEHNR, CDR2 FQNEAQ (reference sequence). The CDR3 covers 12 residues. Trimming removed 5 bases from V and 7 bases from J, with 8 bases in between. CDR3 residues: CASSLNLGELFF. In DNA, the CDR3 is TGTGCCAGCAGCCTGAATCTCGGGGAGCTGTTTTTT.

This rearrangement joins TRBV28 to TRBJ1-2; TRBD1 might be the D (5 bases). Germline V gene data show CDR1 as MDHEN and CDR2 as SYDVKM. V was pared by 4 bases and J by 8 bases, with 17 bases between. This CDR3 contains 14 residues. CDR3: CASSWPRGRGGYTF. The CDR3 DNA sequence: TGTGCCAGCAGTTGGCCCCGGGGCAGAGGGGGCTACACCTTC.

In this sample, this clone turned up once. The rearrangement joins TRBV11-3 to TRBJ1-1, with D maybe TRBD1 (5 bases). V dropped 5 bases and J dropped 3 bases, with 10 bases sitting between them. The V gene's germline CDR1 is SGHNT and CDR2 YENEEA. The CDR3 has 13 amino acids. Here the CDR3 DNA reads TGTGCCAGCAGCGCAGAACAGGACACTGAAGCTTTCTTT. Its protein product is CASSAEQDTEAFF.

The chain joins TRBV11-2 to TRBJ2-4, with TRBD2 matching 7 bases. Per germline, CDR1 SGHAT and CDR2 FQNNGV. The trim removed 5 bases at V and 1 base at J, leaving 8 bases unmatched. The CDR3 has 16 amino acids. In DNA, the CDR3 is TGTGCCAGCAGCCCCTGGGGACTAACGGCCAAAAACATTCAGTACTTC. It encodes CASSPWGLTAKNIQYF.

Comments on this clone: A junction end diverges from the germline sequence, so it may reflect a read error. The V gene is TRBV7-7, the J gene TRBJ2-5; D is possibly TRBD2 (6 bases). The CDR3 runs to 13 residues. Germline loops: CDR1 SSHAT, CDR2 FNYEAQ (reference sequence). The CDR3 DNA is TGTGCTAGCAGCTTCGACGGGGGAGAGACCCAGTACTTC. As protein: CASSFDGGETQYF.

The chain recombines TRBV7-9 with TRBJ1-3; D is unresolved. The CDR3 is 12 residues long. Trimming removed 5 bases from V and 3 bases from J, with 5 bases in between. Per the germline V gene, CDR1 is SEHNR and CDR2 is FQNEAQ (reference sequence). The CDR3 here is CASSLDGNTIYF. For the CDR3, the DNA is TGTGCCAGCAGCCTCGATGGAAACACCATATATTTT.

The DNA of the CDR3 is TGTGCCAGCACTTCACCGGCGCCCTACGAGCAGTACTTC. Amino acids: CASTSPAPYEQYF. This chain links TRBV28 with TRBJ2-7, with no clear D. The CDR3 spans 13 residues. V dropped 7 bases and J dropped 2 bases, with 12 bases sitting between them. CDR1 is MDHEN, CDR2 SYDVKM, per germline.

V usage is TRBV7-3 and J usage is TRBJ2-3; 7 positions match TRBD2. CDR1 is SGHTA and CDR2 is FQGTGA in the germline V gene. This CDR3 contains 18 residues. Germline trimming cut 0 bases from V and 7 bases from J; bases unmatched to any gene: 16. The CDR3 loop is CASSLTGGSGASSNTQYF. CDR3 DNA sequence: TGTGCCAGCAGCTTAACGGGGGGGTCAGGTGCGTCTTCAAATACGCAGTATTTT.

The chain combines TRBV7-9 with TRBJ2-1, with 8 positions matching TRBD2. V lost 2 bases to trimming and J lost 3 bases; unmatched junction nucleotides: 9. The CDR3 consists of 17 residues. CDR1 is SEHNR, CDR2 FQNEAQ, per germline (reference sequence). For the CDR3, the DNA is TGTGCCAGCAGCTTAAGGGGGGGGCTAGCGGGCTACAATGAGCAGTTCTTC. Its protein product is CASSLRGGLAGYNEQFF.

Notes on this clone: At one end the junction does not follow the germline gene, possibly because of a read error. V gene TRBV19 combines with J gene TRBJ2-7; the match to TRBD2 covers 9 bases. CDR3 length: 14 amino acids. CDR1 LNHDA and CDR2 SQIVND come from the germline V gene (reference sequence). The CDR3 nucleotides are TGTGCCAGCACACGGGACCAACTAGCGGGCAATATCGTATTC. Its protein is CASTRDQLAGNIVF.

This clone came up once. The chain links TRBV19 to TRBJ2-6, with D perhaps assigned TRBD1 or TRBD2 (7 bases each). This CDR3 has 19 residues. V was pared by 5 bases and J by 0 bases, with 20 bases between. Germline V gene data show CDR1 as LNHDA and CDR2 as SQIVND (reference sequence). The CDR3 DNA is TGTGCCAGTAGTGCTCCCAGGGGGGGCAGTAGCTCTGGGGCCAACGTCCTGACTTTC. Translation gives CASSAPRGGSSSGANVLTF. The whole variable domain, filled in from reference TRBV19 and TRBJ2-6, reads DGGITQSPKYLFRKEGQNVTLSCEQNLNHDAMYWYRQDPGQGLRLIYYSQIVNDFQKGDIAEGYSVSREKKESFPLTVTSAQKNPTAFYLCASSAPRGGSSSGANVLTFGAGSRLTVL.

The J gene is TRBJ2-3, the V gene TRBV5-1; no firm D call. The ends were cut back, 6 bases at V and 0 bases at J, with 14 bases in the middle. The CDR3 length is 15 residues. Germline V lookup: CDR1 SGHRS, CDR2 YFSETQ. CDR3 sequence: CASTSLPGSTDTQYF. The DNA of the CDR3 is TGCGCCAGCACTAGTCTCCCGGGCAGCACAGATACGCAGTATTTT.

This chain uses TRBV19 with TRBJ1-2; D remains ambiguous. V was shortened by 8 bases and J by 8 bases, with 12 bases between the two germline ends. There are 11 residues in the CDR3. CDR1 LNHDA and CDR2 SQIVND come from the germline V gene (reference sequence). The CDR3 protein is CASASRVGYTF. The DNA of the CDR3 is TGTGCCAGTGCCTCCCGGGTCGGCTACACCTTC.

This clone was recorded once. The rearrangement links TRBV10-3 to TRBJ2-2; 10 bases align to TRBD2. CDR1 is ENHRY and CDR2 is SYGVKD in the germline V gene. This CDR3 spans 16 amino acids. V shed 8 bases and J 1 base; nucleotides not matched to a gene: 7. The CDR3 reads CAIGVASGRNTGELFF. The DNA of the CDR3 is TGTGCCATCGGCGTCGCTAGCGGGAGGAACACCGGGGAGCTGTTTTTT.

The chain links TRBV25-1 to TRBJ2-7, with 8 bases identical to TRBD2. This CDR3 is built from 14 residues. V gave up 6 bases and J gave up 2 bases; unmatched junction bases: 6. The germline gives CDR1 MGHDK, CDR2 SYGVNS. Here the CDR3 DNA reads TGTGCCAGCAGCCGAAGCGGGAGCGCCTACGAGCAGTACTTC. The encoded protein is CASSRSGSAYEQYF.

A note on this clone: At one boundary the junction diverges from the germline segment, which might be a read error. The chain is built from TRBV7-2 and TRBJ1-2, with 7 bases that match TRBD1. CDR3 size: 11 residues. The germline V gene has CDR1 SGHTA and CDR2 FQGNSA. The DNA of the CDR3 is TGTGCCAGCAGCTTGGGTGACAGGGTACACTTC. This codes for CASSLGDRVHF.

This rearrangement joins TRBV5-1 to TRBJ2-7, with TRBD1 identical over 9 bases. Germline V gene lookup returns CDR1 SGHRS and CDR2 YFSETQ. The CDR3 is 16 residues long. V shed 0 bases, J shed 2 bases, and the junction held 6 bases outside the gene matches. This CDR3 is CASSLEGQGAAYEQYF. CDR3 in DNA: TGCGCCAGCAGCTTGGAGGGACAGGGTGCCGCCTACGAGCAGTACTTC.

The chain combines TRBV7-2 with TRBJ2-3; tentatively, D is TRBD2 (6 bases). CDR3 size: 19 residues. CDR1 and CDR2 (germline): SGHTA, FQGNSA. Trimming pared 2 bases from V and 2 bases from J, leaving 23 bases between. CDR3: CASSLIPPGGEQITDTQYF. Written as DNA, the CDR3 is TGTGCCAGCAGCTTAATCCCCCCAGGCGGGGAACAGATCACAGATACGCAGTATTTT. The whole variable domain, filled in from reference TRBV7-2 and TRBJ2-3, reads GAGVSQSPSNKVTEKGKDVELRCDPISGHTALYWYRQSLGQGLEFLIYFQGNSAPDKSGLPSDRFSAERTGGSVSTLTIQRTQQEDSAVYLCASSLIPPGGEQITDTQYFGPGTRLTVL.

This chain links TRBV19 with TRBJ2-7; perhaps D is TRBD1 or TRBD2 (5 bases each). Germline V gives CDR1 LNHDA, CDR2 SQIVND (reference sequence). This CDR3 region has 15 residues. Trimming stripped 5 bases from V and 2 bases from J, with 16 bases between. CDR3 DNA: TGTGCCAGTAGTGTCGAAGGGGAGATCCCCTACGAGCAGTACTTC. Its translation: CASSVEGEIPYEQYF.

The chain is built from TRBV9 and TRBJ2-1; D is possibly TRBD1 or TRBD2 (5 bases each). The CDR3 is 16 residues long. The germline V gene encodes CDR1 SGDLS and CDR2 YYNGEE. V lost 2 bases and J lost 3, with 15 bases in between. In nucleotides, the CDR3 is TGTGCCAGCAGCGTTTTAGGGACCCCGATCTACAATGAGCAGTTCTTC. It specifies CASSVLGTPIYNEQFF.

This chain joins TRBV29-1 and TRBJ2-1; D possibly corresponds to TRBD2 (5 bases). The CDR3 totals 21 residues. The ends were cut back, 7 bases at V and 1 base at J, with 35 bases in the middle. Germline V gives CDR1 SQVTM, CDR2 ANQGSEA. As DNA, the CDR3 is TGCAGCGCTCAAAGGTCCAACCCATCGGACTGGCCTGAGGAGTCCTACAATGAGCAGTTCTTC. Translated: CSAQRSNPSDWPEESYNEQFF.

The chain is built from TRBV5-1 and TRBJ2-1, with no clear D. The CDR3 spans 13 residues. Per germline, CDR1 SGHRS and CDR2 YFSETQ. Trimming cost V 3 bases and J 3 bases, with 7 bases left between them. CDR3 DNA: TGCGCCAGCAGCTCCTCCGACTACAATGAGCAGTTCTTC. Encoded protein: CASSSSDYNEQFF.

This clone was counted a few times. V is TRBV28 and J is TRBJ1-3, with D unclear. CDR1 and CDR2 from the germline V gene are MDHEN and SYDVKM. The CDR3 loop spans 14 amino acids. Trimming removed 9 bases from V and 1 base from J, with 13 bases in between. The CDR3 DNA follows: TGTGCCAGTAATCGGTGGGCGTCTGGAAACACCATATATTTT. This translates into CASNRWASGNTIYF.

This clone turned up a few times. This chain joins TRBV30 and TRBJ1-1; D ambiguous. The CDR3 loop spans 11 amino acids. Germline loops: CDR1 GTSNPN, CDR2 SVGIG (reference sequence). Trimming removed 7 bases from V and 3 bases from J, with 9 bases in between. DNA for the CDR3: TGTGCCTCACGTCGACACACTGAAGCTTTCTTT. Translated: CASRRHTEAFF.

The chain employs TRBV14 and TRBJ2-2; 10 positions match TRBD2. Germline-derived CDR1 and CDR2 are SGHDN and FVKESK. The CDR3 length is 19 residues. V lost 0 bases to trimming and J lost 6 bases; unmatched junction nucleotides: 13. The CDR3 DNA reads as TGTGCCAGCAGCCAAGATAGGATACTAGCGGGACCACCCCCCGGGGAGCTGTTTTTT. Its translation is CASSQDRILAGPPPGELFF.

This chain uses TRBV28 with TRBJ2-5; no definite D call. Germline V gives CDR1 MDHEN, CDR2 SYDVKM. V was clipped by 8 bases and J by 3 bases, with 13 bases between them. The CDR3 spans 13 residues. The DNA of the CDR3 is TGTGCCAGCGCGAAGGCAGTAGAAGAGACCCAGTACTTC. Amino acid sequence: CASAKAVEETQYF.

The J gene is TRBJ2-1, the V gene TRBV5-4; the D is unclear. Looked up from germline, CDR1 is SGHNT and CDR2 is YYREEE (reference sequence). Trimming left V 2 bases short and J 7 bases short, with 7 bases between. The CDR3 has 12 residues. CDR3 region: CASSFNENEQFF. The CDR3 DNA follows: TGTGCCAGCAGCTTCAACGAGAATGAGCAGTTCTTC.

CDR3 in amino acids: CATSRDRSQEGTYEQYF. The CDR3 DNA is TGTGCCACCAGCAGAGATCGGAGCCAGGAGGGAACCTACGAGCAGTACTTC. The rearrangement joins TRBV15 to TRBJ2-7; a weak D match, TRBD2 (6 bases). The CDR3 is 17 amino acids. CDR1 is LNHNV and CDR2 is YYDKDF in the germline V gene (reference sequence). V was trimmed by 0 bases and J by 2 bases, leaving 17 bases between them.

The rearrangement links TRBV11-2 to TRBJ2-1; D remains unclear. V lost 4 bases to trimming and J lost 4 bases, with 8 bases between them. The CDR3 totals 13 residues. Looked up from germline, CDR1 is SGHAT and CDR2 is FQNNGV. The CDR3 spells CASSSPRYNEQFF. The CDR3 DNA reads as TGTGCCAGCAGCTCCCCTAGATACAATGAGCAGTTCTTC.

This chain uses TRBV28 with TRBJ1-1, with unresolved D. CDR3 length: 15 amino acids. Between the trimmed V and J ends, which lost 5 bases and 4 bases, there was a span of 17 bases. Germline lookup yields CDR1 MDHEN and CDR2 SYDVKM. The CDR3 DNA reads as TGTGCCAGCAGTCCTCCCCGAAACCCGAGCACTGAAGCTTTCTTT. Translation gives CASSPPRNPSTEAFF.

V usage is TRBV7-2 and J usage is TRBJ1-2; weak D call: TRBD1 (6 bases). Germline loops: CDR1 SGHTA, CDR2 FQGNSA. CDR3 size: 15 residues. The germline V and J ends were trimmed by 1 base and 5 bases, with 14 bases remaining between them. CDR3 loop: CASSLVGGQGYGYTF. In nucleotides, the CDR3 is TGTGCCAGCAGCTTAGTGGGGGGGCAGGGTTATGGCTACACCTTC.

The chain recombines TRBV6-5 with TRBJ1-2, with D possibly being TRBD1 (5 bases). The ends were cut back, 8 bases at V and 6 bases at J, with 13 bases in the middle. This CDR3 contains 12 residues. CDR1 MNHEY and CDR2 SVGAGI come from the germline V gene. CDR3 sequence reads: CASSSGGNGYTF. Here the CDR3 DNA reads TGTGCCAGCTCCTCGGGGGGAAATGGCTACACCTTC.